Given below is one T cell receptor (beta chain) in context. Its antigen is not yet known. No much larger clone exists at a distance of one base, and base qualities are not known. This record belongs to a study of blood T cell repertoires in COVID-19 (dated by TCRdb to about 2020). About the full investigation: Samples from collaborators originated in the United States, Italy and Spain and spanned both the acute and convalescent phases of COVID-19. The material from the prospective study consisted of cDNA or gDNA derived from T cells, B-cell-depleted T cells, or PBMCs. Subjects who had been exposed to COVID-19, were actively infected with it, or had recovered from it provided the deeply sampled blood TCRbeta repertoires that made up the dataset. The repertoires were released in a freely available public database meant as a resource for research on the immune response to SARS-CoV-2. The samples were drawn from two sources: the first 160 participants of the ongoing ImmuneRACE study, and some 1,300 subjects contributed by 6 global collaborators. The sample metadata nearly always contained a de-identified subject ID, COVID-19 status, age in years and sex. HLA class I and class II types, where available, came from metadata supplied by the sample provider rather than from assay-based typing. General study outcomes and caveats: The amount of clinical and demographic metadata varied by source and participant and was provided uncurated.

The immunoSEQ Assay, a bias-controlled multiplex PCR, was used to amplify TCRbeta CDR3 regions from genomic DNA. In the paper's pipeline: Within the assay, amplification of reference gene primers was used to estimate how many nucleated cells each sample contained. To quantify the absolute abundance of each unique TCRbeta CDR3 rearrangement, sequence reads were collapsed and filtered. For each sample, productive Simpson clonality was calculated by taking the square root of Simpson's diversity index across productive rearrangements. TCRdb took over this immuneACCESS table, retaining in-frame rearrangements with V and J assigned. Such tables are incomplete; in checked studies, under half of the missing clones stem from an unresolved V gene, and the remainder is unexplained. That table gives V, J and clone size, and the DNA gave D and trimming. The sample profile shows fewer than 90,000 clones; 76% of them were found once. The ten largest clones capture about 15% of the sample.

Relative to germline, V is missing 6 bases and J is missing 4 bases, with 5 bases of the junction outside any gene match. CDR1 and CDR2, per the germline V gene (reference sequence), are SGHAT and FQDESV. The CDR3 goes from the cysteine to the phenylalanine over 15 residues. Here the CDR3 DNA is all that survives: 45 bases in frame from base 1. At one collaborating source in Seattle, patients were enrolled during active infection and were followed longitudinally through the course of disease. The collaborating institutions used their own protocols to collect whole blood in K2EDTA tubes. For TCRbeta analysis, collaborators shipped samples as frozen whole blood, isolated PBMCs, or DNA extracted from either of those sample types.

Sequences were obtained from peripheral blood. The TCR sequence derives from a man in his 60s with COVID-19, enrolled during active disease. The chain links TRBV11-1 with TRBJ2-3, with 12 junctional bases fitting TRBD2. This receptor has the CDR3 CASSLTSGSSDTQYF. The nucleotide sequence is TGTGCCAGCAGTTTGACTAGCGGGAGTTCAGATACGCAGTATTTT. Full variable domain (CDR3 extended with the reference TRBV11-1 and TRBJ2-3 proteins): EAEVAQSPRYKITEKSQAVAFWCDPISGHATLYWYRQILGQGPELLVQFQDESVVDDSQLPKDRFSAERLKGVDSTLKIQPAELGDSAMYLCASSLTSGSSDTQYFGPGTRLTVL.